This entry is about one T cell receptor beta chain. Its specificity is unknown. Trimming removed 3 bases from V and 3 bases from J, with 18 bases in between. This CDR3 region has 16 residues. Germline CDR1 is LNHDA and CDR2 is SQIVND (reference sequence). This sample was included in a study of OX40 agonist ivuxolimab in advanced cancers. About the research overall: Ivuxolimab is a fully human IgG2 antibody that activates OX40 (CD134). Notes on the study in general: Dose levels from 0.1 to 3.0 mg/kg saw CD4+ and CD8+ blood T cells expand clonally by week 6.

Data came from immunoSEQ multiplex PCR; TCRdb stores just in-frame clones and leaves some out. Among about 62,000 clones, about four fifths were seen once, and the ten largest hold 0.9% to 1.1%. The sequencing here drew on CD4+ or CD8+ T cells sorted from blood, taken in a trial of the OX40 agonist ivuxolimab. The clonotype was recovered from an adult with an advanced solid tumor such as melanoma, head and neck, liver or kidney cancer. The rearrangement uses TRBV19 and TRBJ2-7, with D perhaps TRBD2 (6 bases). CDR3 sequence reads: CASSIRAGSGLYEQYF. Here the CDR3 DNA reads TGTGCCAGTAGTATTAGGGCAGGATCGGGACTCTACGAGCAGTACTTC.